The 6 T cell receptor beta chains below all came from one sample that was sequenced in a study of blood T cell repertoires in COVID-19. Only in-frame clones appear in the TCRdb table, and some are missing; sequencing was by immunoSEQ multiplex PCR. The sample lists some 250,000 clones, around 88% seen once, with roughly an eighth in the top ten. Source material: peripheral blood. The origin of the receptors is a man older than 75 with acute or convalescent COVID-19.

J is TRBJ2-1 and V is TRBV6-5; 12 bases are a match to TRBD2. The CDR3 runs to 15 residues. V lost 6 bases to trimming and J lost 4 bases; unmatched junction nucleotides: 4. Per germline, CDR1 MNHEY and CDR2 SVGAGI. CDR3 loop: CASSVGTSGYNEQFF. Here the CDR3 DNA reads TGTGCCAGCAGCGTGGGGACTAGCGGGTACAATGAGCAGTTCTTC.

Of note for this clone: Other DNA variants within this sample encode the same CDR3. The V call is TRBV18, the J call TRBJ2-3, with 8 bases identical to TRBD2. CDR3 length: 16 amino acids. Trimming removed 6 bases from V and 1 base from J; junction bases left unmatched: 9. Per the germline V gene, CDR1 is KGHSH and CDR2 is LQKENI. Here the CDR3 DNA reads TGTGCCAGCTCTCCGCTTCTAGCGGGTCGCACAGATACGCAGTATTTT. Translating it yields CASSPLLAGRTDTQYF.

The gene calls are TRBV10-2 and TRBJ1-2; 7 bases agree with TRBD1. CDR1 WSHSY and CDR2 SAAADI come from the germline V gene. This CDR3 has 15 amino acids. The V segment lost 3 bases and the J segment 4 bases; nucleotides outside the gene matches: 8. CDR3 amino acids: CASSDLLQGSYGYTF. Here the CDR3 DNA reads TGCGCCAGCAGTGATTTATTACAGGGGTCCTATGGCTACACCTTC.

The chain links TRBV5-1 to TRBJ1-3; D not certain. Germline CDR1 SGHRS, CDR2 YFSETQ. V was pared by 2 bases and J by 0 bases, with 6 bases between. The CDR3 is made up of 14 amino acids. CDR3 coding DNA: TGCGCCAGCAGCTTAACTTACTCTGGAAACACCATATATTTT. The encoded protein is CASSLTYSGNTIYF.

V is TRBV10-3 and J is TRBJ1-3, with TRBD1 matching 7 bases. The CDR3 is 22 amino acids. V dropped 6 bases and J dropped 0; count of bases not matched to a gene: 26. Germline V lookup: CDR1 ENHRY, CDR2 SYGVKD. CDR3 sequence: CAIRSVEVPGEGTARSGNTIYF. The CDR3 nucleotides are TGTGCCATCAGATCAGTGGAGGTCCCGGGAGAGGGGACAGCTCGCTCTGGAAACACCATATATTTT.

The chain recombines TRBV21-1 with TRBJ2-1; the table's D gene call, TRBD2, was not cross checked with the DNA. TRBV21-1 is labeled a pseudogene. The CDR3 length is 17 residues. DNA of the CDR3: TGTGCCAGCAGCTACCTAGGAGGGACGGCTAACGACAATGAGCAGTTCTTC. It yields the protein CASSYLGGTANDNEQFF.